The next 24 T cell receptor beta chains were all read from a single sample in a study of T cells after yellow fever vaccination. TCRdb fed the 5' RACE reads into MiXCR, producing one record per CDR3 protein. The table lists approximately 350,000 distinct CDR3 sequences, more than 9% of them singletons. The sample here was PBMCs, taken on the day of the first yellow fever vaccination. The source is a man aged 18 to 29 who received the YFV17D yellow fever vaccine.

The J gene is TRBJ1-1, the V gene TRBV27; D is possibly TRBD1 (5 bases). The CDR3 spans 14 residues. Germline CDR1 MNHEY, CDR2 SMNVEV (reference sequence). V lost 6 bases and J 3 bases, leaving 14 bases between the germline ends. This chain's CDR3 is CASSAGGADTEAFF. CDR3 bases: TGTGCCAGCAGCGCGGGAGGGGCGGACACTGAAGCTTTCTTT.

This clonotype was recorded a few times. V and J are TRBV6-2 or TRBV6-3 and TRBJ2-2; D unclear. The CDR3 loop spans 12 amino acids. Germline CDR1 MNHEY, CDR2 SVGEGT. Trimming pared 3 bases from V and 7 bases from J, leaving 6 bases between. The CDR3 DNA reads as TGTGCCAGCAGTTATTCTAACGGGGAGCTGTTTTTT. The encoded protein is CASSYSNGELFF.

V is TRBV5-4 and J is TRBJ2-5; no definite D call. Trimming took 4 bases from V and 6 from J, leaving 7 bases between them. This CDR3 spans 11 amino acids. Germline V lookup: CDR1 SGHNT, CDR2 YYREEE (reference sequence). CDR3 residues: CASSAYQTQYF. In DNA, the CDR3 is TGTGCCAGCAGCGCGTACCAGACCCAGTACTTC.

J is TRBJ2-5 and V is TRBV11-2, with a tentative D call TRBD2 (5 bases). This CDR3 is 14 amino acids long. Germline lookup yields CDR1 SGHAT and CDR2 FQNNGV. V was clipped by 5 bases and J by 3 bases, with 13 bases between them. As DNA, the CDR3 is TGTGCCAGCAGCCCCATACGGGGAAAAGAGACCCAGTACTTC. The encoded protein is CASSPIRGKETQYF.

This clonotype has just a few counts. The J gene is TRBJ1-2, the V gene TRBV7-2; D is perhaps TRBD1 (5 bases). The CDR3 length is 15 residues. V lost 1 base and J 4 bases, leaving 13 bases between the germline ends. Germline CDR1 and CDR2: SGHTA and FQGNSA. As DNA, the CDR3 is TGTGCCAGCAGCTTAGAGCAGGGCCGCCTCTATGGCTACACCTTC. Its translation is CASSLEQGRLYGYTF.

This clonotype was counted a few times. The chain links TRBV5-4 to TRBJ2-2, with D possibly TRBD1 on 5 matching bases. This CDR3 spans 13 amino acids. Germline assignment: CDR1 SGHNT and CDR2 YYREEE (reference sequence). V was cut by 1 base and J by 6 bases, with 7 bases left in between. The DNA for the CDR3 is TGTGCCAGCAGCTTGAAAGGGGCCGGGGAGCTGTTTTTT. This gives the protein CASSLKGAGELFF.

This clonotype was seen repeatedly, ten times or more. The chain employs TRBV19 and TRBJ1-2; the D is unclear. The CDR3 loop spans 15 amino acids. Germline assignment: CDR1 LNHDA and CDR2 SQIVND (reference sequence). V was clipped by 7 bases and J by 0 bases, with 15 bases between them. CDR3 coding DNA: TGTGCCAGTACCGGGCGACAAGACACTAACTATGGCTACACCTTC. This encodes CASTGRQDTNYGYTF.

The chain couples TRBV25-1 to TRBJ2-6; D gene unclear. Germline CDR1 MGHDK, CDR2 SYGVNS. The V end was cut by 1 base, the J end by 3 bases, with 10 bases between. The CDR3 is 16 amino acids. This chain's CDR3 is CASSEWRVGGANVLTF. The CDR3 DNA sequence: TGTGCCAGCAGTGAATGGCGCGTGGGTGGGGCCAACGTCCTGACTTTC.

In its sample, this clonotype was seen a few times. The CDR3 DNA reads TGTGCCACCAGCAGAGGCGCGGGGACGAATTCACCCCTCCACTTT. The encoded protein is CATSRGAGTNSPLHF. The chain carries TRBV15 and TRBJ1-6, with a weak D call TRBD1 (5 bases). The CDR3 has 15 amino acids. V was shortened by 1 base and J by 7 bases, with 11 bases between the two germline ends. Germline V gives CDR1 LNHNV, CDR2 YYDKDF (reference sequence).

This clonotype was counted only a few times. The genes are TRBV7-8 and TRBJ2-3; TRBD2 matches at 11 bases. The CDR3 covers 15 residues. The trim removed 5 bases at V and 6 bases at J, leaving 7 bases unmatched. Germline-derived CDR1 and CDR2 are SGHVS and FQNEAQ. In DNA, the CDR3 is TGTGCCAGCAGCCCTAGCGGGGGGCCGTCTGATACGCAGTATTTT. This sequence encodes CASSPSGGPSDTQYF.

This clonotype appeared a few times. This chain connects TRBV28 to TRBJ2-3, with D possibly being TRBD1 or TRBD2 (6 bases each). Germline V gene data show CDR1 as MDHEN and CDR2 as SYDVKM. This CDR3 is 14 amino acids long. Trimming removed 6 bases from V and 4 bases from J, with 14 bases in between. CDR3 in amino acids: CASRVPGAPDTQYF. As DNA, the CDR3 is TGTGCCAGCAGAGTTCCGGGGGCCCCAGATACGCAGTATTTT.

In this sample, this clonotype turned up a few times. The rearrangement joins TRBV28 to TRBJ1-2; no definite D call. Trimming stripped 7 bases from V and 2 bases from J, with 17 bases between. Germline loops: CDR1 MDHEN, CDR2 SYDVKM. The CDR3 length is 15 residues. The CDR3 coding sequence is TGTGCCAGCATTGCTGGTTGGTCAGGCAACTATGGCTACACCTTC. Protein: CASIAGWSGNYGYTF.

In this sample, this clonotype turned up a few times. The chain links TRBV6-5 to TRBJ2-5, with D perhaps TRBD1 or TRBD2 (5 bases each). Trimming removed 6 bases from V and 7 bases from J, with 18 bases in between. The CDR3 sequence is 14 residues long. Germline-derived CDR1 and CDR2 are MNHEY and SVGAGI. The CDR3 bases are TGTGCCAGCAGCCGTCGGGACCACCCCGGGACCCAGTACTTC. Translating it yields CASSRRDHPGTQYF.

V is TRBV7-2 and J is TRBJ2-7; the match to TRBD1 covers 7 bases. Germline CDR1 SGHTA, CDR2 FQGNSA. The CDR3 extends over 15 amino acids. J gave up 2 bases and V 5 bases, and 9 bases lay outside the gene matches. The CDR3 bases are TGTGCCAGCAGCCCCGCGACAGGGCTTACCTACGAGCAGTACTTC. This sequence encodes CASSPATGLTYEQYF.

This CDR3 reads CASSEALGNTEAFF. The CDR3 DNA sequence: TGTGCCAGCAGTGAAGCGCTAGGGAACACTGAAGCTTTCTTT. V is TRBV6-1 and J is TRBJ1-1; D remains unclear. Germline V CDR1 and CDR2: MNHNS, SASEGT. The CDR3 is 14 amino acids. V lost 0 bases and J lost 1, with 6 bases in between.

This clonotype was found a few times. Here the CDR3 reads CASSLGQGWTEAFF. The CDR3 DNA is TGTGCCAGCAGCTTGGGGCAGGGATGGACTGAAGCTTTCTTT. The chain has TRBV11-2 and TRBJ1-1; maybe TRBD1 (5 bases). The CDR3 is 14 residues long. The V gene's germline CDR1 is SGHAT and CDR2 FQNNGV. Trimming shortened V by 3 bases and J by 5 bases, and 13 bases separated the two germline ends.

Worth noting for this clonotype: Possible read error: a much larger clone is one base away. This rearrangement joins TRBV7-2 to TRBJ1-2; D gene unclear. Trimming removed 1 base at V and 10 bases at J, with 13 bases between. The CDR3 length is 13 residues. CDR1 and CDR2 (germline): SGHTA, FQGNSA. The CDR3 sequence is CASSLEANIVYTF. The CDR3, as DNA: TGTGCCAGCAGCTTAGAAGCTAATATTGTCTACACCTTC.

The J gene is TRBJ2-5, the V gene TRBV18; TRBD2 might be the D (5 bases). Per germline, CDR1 KGHSH and CDR2 LQKENI. Trimming took off 1 base at V and 5 bases at J, with 11 bases between the two ends. This CDR3 region has 14 residues. CDR3 region: CASSPLRVGETQYF. The CDR3 DNA reads TGTGCCAGCTCACCACTGAGGGTTGGGGAGACCCAGTACTTC.

There are a few counts of this clonotype. This sequence joins TRBV6-5 and TRBJ2-7, with D unclear. This CDR3 comprises 13 residues. The germline V and J ends were trimmed by 4 bases and 0 bases, with 7 bases remaining between them. CDR1 is MNHEY and CDR2 is SVGAGI in the germline V gene. The CDR3 region is CASSLASSYEQYF. The DNA of the CDR3 is TGTGCCAGCAGTTTGGCCAGCTCCTACGAGCAGTACTTC.

This clonotype was seen only a few times. The gene calls are TRBV4-3 and TRBJ2-2; D gene ambiguous. This CDR3 has 14 residues. V was trimmed by 1 base and J by 5 bases, leaving 8 bases between them. The germline gives CDR1 LGHNA, CDR2 YSLEER. The CDR3 region has the DNA TGCGCCAGCAGCCAAGTGTTGGAAACCGGGGAGCTGTTTTTT. This encodes CASSQVLETGELFF.

This clonotype came up a few times. V usage is TRBV5-1 and J usage is TRBJ2-3, with 7 bases identical to TRBD1. The CDR3 runs 15 residues. Germline CDR1 SGHRS, CDR2 YFSETQ. V dropped 4 bases and J dropped 2; count of bases not matched to a gene: 7. CDR3 region: CASSPWTGPTDTQYF. Written as DNA, the CDR3 is TGCGCCAGCAGCCCATGGACAGGCCCCACAGATACGCAGTATTTT.

This chain uses TRBV6-1 with TRBJ2-7; D remains ambiguous. The V end was cut by 3 bases, the J end by 4 bases, with 13 bases between. CDR1 and CDR2 (germline): MNHNS, SASEGT. The CDR3 loop spans 14 amino acids. Here the CDR3 reads CASSDFGSNYEQYF. The DNA of the CDR3 is TGTGCCAGCAGTGACTTCGGCTCAAATTACGAGCAGTACTTC.

The rearrangement joins TRBV10-3 to TRBJ2-7; 9 bases are a match to TRBD2. The V segment lost 6 bases and the J segment 2 bases; nucleotides outside the gene matches: 5. The length of the CDR3 is 14 residues. The germline gives CDR1 ENHRY, CDR2 SYGVKD. The CDR3 bases are TGTGCCATCAGCGATAGCGGGGGCACCTACGAGCAGTACGTC. Its translation is CAISDSGGTYEQYV.

In this sample, this clonotype turned up many times. The rearrangement joins TRBV10-3 to TRBJ1-6; D ambiguous. Per the germline V gene, CDR1 is ENHRY and CDR2 is SYGVKD. The CDR3 runs 12 residues. V was shortened by 6 bases and J by 6 bases, with 6 bases between the two germline ends. CDR3 loop: CAISAANSPLHF. CDR3 DNA sequence: TGTGCCATCAGCGCCGCTAATTCACCCCTCCACTTT.